This TCR beta chain is drawn from a study of T-cell reconstitution after alpha-beta-depleted transplantation in children. Preparation of the TCRbeta library used unique molecular identifiers. A single record per CDR3 protein comes from TCRdb applying MiXCR to the PCR reads. The table has just over 200,000 distinct CDR3 sequences, around 7.7% seen once; the top ten hold roughly 36%. The V gene's germline CDR1 is MDHEN and CDR2 SYDVKM. V lost 8 bases and J lost 0; bases outside the gene matches: 8. The CDR3 consists of 15 residues. This clonotype was seen at least ten times. Specimen: PBMCs, mostly from graft donor cells, collected 360 days after TCRalphabeta/CD19-depleted stem cell transplant. The genes are TRBV28 and TRBJ2-3, with TRBD2 identical over 7 bases. The receptor was isolated from a male patient aged 2-10 years who had a stem cell transplant for acute myeloid leukemia, so the T cells may come from the graft donor. As DNA, the CDR3 is TGTGCCAGCGCAAGGACTAGTACTAGCACAGATACGCAGTATTTT. Translating gives CASARTSTSTDTQYF.